The clone carrying this T cell receptor beta chain has more than one count but fewer than ten. This specimen comes from a study of blood T cell repertoires in COVID-19. Study as a whole: The analysed material was cDNA or gDNA that came from T cells, B-cell-depleted T cells, or PBMCs.

Per the study methods: Amplification with reference gene primers provided the estimates of nucleated cell counts. The method was immunoSEQ multiplex PCR; TCRdb's version includes in-frame clones alone and lacks a portion of them. That table gives V, J and clone size, and the DNA gave D and trimming. The repertoire holds about 210,000 clones, with 65% to 90% as singletons. From germline, CDR1 is SGHTA and CDR2 FQGNSA. The CDR3 is 16 residues long. J was trimmed by 3 bases and V by 4 bases; bases with no gene match: 9. The source of this sequence is an older woman with COVID-19, enrolled during active disease. The specimen was peripheral blood. The chain couples TRBV7-2 to TRBJ2-1, with 7 positions matching TRBD1. CDR3 loop: CASSSTGDHYYNEQFF. The CDR3 DNA reads TGTGCCAGCAGCTCCACAGGGGACCATTACTACAATGAGCAGTTCTTC.